The present entry profiles one T cell receptor (beta chain) with its context. Antigen unknown. The treatment was: approximately 11-day PBMC culture with coronavirus spike peptide pools or control peptides (ViraFEST assay). Samples of CD4+ T cells were obtained from the unexposed donor before the COVID-19 pandemic (2011-2018). For ViraFEST, peptide pools expanded antigen-specific T cells, after which the TCRs were sequenced. The data were taken from a study of vaccination and CD4 T cells after COVID-19. Study-wide background: Some control cultures received a CEFX pool, which served as the positive control. Others received an HIV-1 Nef pool or no peptide.

The Oncomine TCR Beta short-read assay generated sequence data from the DNA of cultured CD4+ T cells. Genomic DNA extraction was carried out from cultured CD4+ T cells. TCRdb independently ran MiXCR on the PCR reads; one entry per CDR3 protein. The sample records around 10,000 distinct CDR3 sequences, about 30% being singletons. V was pared by 0 bases and J by 9 bases, with 11 bases between. In germline, CDR1 is DFQATT, CDR2 SNEGSKA (reference sequence). CDR3 size: 13 residues. The material sequenced was CD4+ T cells from blood, cultured in vitro. The J gene is TRBJ1-4, the V gene TRBV20-1; tentatively, D is TRBD1 (5 bases). This receptor was obtained from a human donor in good health. The CDR3 sequence is CSAREVEGQKLFF. The CDR3 region has the DNA TGCAGTGCTAGAGAGGTTGAGGGGCAAAAACTGTTTTTT.